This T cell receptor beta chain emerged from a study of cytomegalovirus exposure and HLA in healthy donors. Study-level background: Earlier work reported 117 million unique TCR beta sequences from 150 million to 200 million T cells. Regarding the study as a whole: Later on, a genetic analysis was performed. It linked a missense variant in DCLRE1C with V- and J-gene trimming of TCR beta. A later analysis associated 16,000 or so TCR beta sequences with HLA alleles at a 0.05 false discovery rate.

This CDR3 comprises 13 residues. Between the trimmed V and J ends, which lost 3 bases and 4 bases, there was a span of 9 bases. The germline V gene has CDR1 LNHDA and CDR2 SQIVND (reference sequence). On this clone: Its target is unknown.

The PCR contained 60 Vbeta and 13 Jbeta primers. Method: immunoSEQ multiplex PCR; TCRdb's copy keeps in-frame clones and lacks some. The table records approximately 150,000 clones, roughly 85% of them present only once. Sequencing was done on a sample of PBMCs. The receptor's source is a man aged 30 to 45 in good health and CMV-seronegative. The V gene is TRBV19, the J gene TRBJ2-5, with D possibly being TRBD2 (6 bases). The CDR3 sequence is CASSIGRRETQYF. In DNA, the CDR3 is TGTGCCAGTAGTATCGGGAGAAGAGAGACCCAGTACTTC.